A single sample gave rise to the 29 T cell receptor beta chains below, sequenced in a study of control samples from healthy donors and cancer patients. Only in-frame clones appear in the TCRdb table, and some are missing; sequencing was by immunoSEQ multiplex PCR. This table has about 100,000 clones, over 80% appearing once. Sequences were obtained from blood. These receptors all come from a young man in good health.

The chain combines TRBV9 with TRBJ1-4; no clear D. The CDR3 is 17 amino acids. Trimming removed 0 bases at V and 0 bases at J, with 12 bases between. The germline CDR1 and CDR2 sequences are SGDLS and YYNGEE. CDR3 loop: CASSVDWQPATNEKLFF. The DNA for the CDR3 is TGTGCCAGCAGCGTAGATTGGCAGCCTGCAACTAATGAAAAACTGTTTTTT. Full variable domain (outside the CDR3, taken from reference TRBV9 and TRBJ1-4): DSGVTQTPKHLITATGQRVTLRCSPRSGDLSVYWYQQSLDQGLQFLIQYYNGEERAKGNILERFSAQQFPDLHSELNLSSLELGDSALYFCASSVDWQPATNEKLFFGSGTQLSVL.

The CDR3 spells CASADDSSYNSPLHF. DNA for the CDR3: TGTGCTAGTGCCGACGACAGCTCCTATAATTCACCCCTCCACTTT. This chain connects TRBV12-5 to TRBJ1-6, with D perhaps matching TRBD1 (5 bases). This CDR3 region has 15 residues. With 7 bases removed from V and 0 bases from J, the gap between germline ends came to 10 bases. The germline V gene encodes CDR1 LGHNT and CDR2 FRNRAP.

The chain joins TRBV6-6 to TRBJ2-7; the D gene is possibly TRBD1 (6 bases). The V end was cut by 7 bases, the J end by 1 base, with 17 bases between. Germline V gene data show CDR1 as MNHNY and CDR2 as SVGAGI (reference sequence). This CDR3 has 15 amino acids. CDR3 coding DNA: TGTGCCAGCAAACAAACACAGGGTAAATCCTACGAGCAGTACTTC. This sequence encodes CASKQTQGKSYEQYF.

The genes are TRBV5-1 and TRBJ2-7; no reliable D call. V was shortened by 5 bases and J by 2 bases, with 17 bases between the two germline ends. The CDR3 loop spans 15 amino acids. Germline CDR1 and CDR2: SGHRS and YFSETQ. CDR3 region: CASRSRWGTTYEQYF. The CDR3 DNA reads TGCGCCAGCAGGTCTAGATGGGGAACGACCTACGAGCAGTACTTC.

V usage is TRBV6-5 and J usage is TRBJ1-2, with D hard to call. The CDR3 totals 13 residues. Deletions cut 5 bases from V and 5 bases from J, with 12 bases between. The germline gives CDR1 MNHEY, CDR2 SVGAGI. CDR3 coding DNA: TGTGCCAGCAGTACTGGACCGGGGTATGGCTACACCTTC. Translation gives CASSTGPGYGYTF.

The gene calls are TRBV5-1 and TRBJ1-1, with 8 positions matching TRBD1. Germline CDR1 and CDR2: SGHRS and YFSETQ. The CDR3 length is 16 residues. V shed 1 base and J 0 bases; nucleotides not matched to a gene: 5. CDR3 residues: CASSLQGAPMNTEAFF. The CDR3 DNA reads TGCGCCAGCAGCTTGCAGGGGGCCCCCATGAACACTGAAGCTTTCTTT.

This clone has more than one count but fewer than ten. The chain combines TRBV6-5 with TRBJ1-5; tentatively, D is TRBD1 (6 bases). The CDR3 runs to 14 residues. CDR1 is MNHEY, CDR2 SVGAGI, per germline. Trimming removed 7 bases at V and 7 bases at J, with 17 bases between. The CDR3 DNA reads as TGTGCCAGCATGAAGGACAGTCCGGACCAGCCCCAGCATTTT. Translating it yields CASMKDSPDQPQHF.

The chain has TRBV7-2 and TRBJ1-2; possibly TRBD1 for D (5 bases). V was shortened by 5 bases and J by 4 bases, with 17 bases between the two germline ends. Germline V CDR1 and CDR2: SGHTA, FQGNSA. The CDR3 extends over 15 amino acids. The DNA for the CDR3 is TGTGCCAGCAGCCCTCCCGAGGGACGGGCCTATGGCTACACCTTC. This translates into CASSPPEGRAYGYTF.

This clone was observed a handful of times. The rearrangement uses TRBV7-3 and TRBJ1-6; D is unclear. Germline V lookup: CDR1 SGHTA, CDR2 FQGTGA. V lost 5 bases, J lost 4 bases, and 6 bases lay in between. This CDR3 has 13 amino acids. CDR3 loop: CASSPSYNSPLHF. CDR3 nucleotide sequence: TGTGCCAGCAGCCCCTCGTATAATTCACCCCTCCACTTT.

This chain connects TRBV30 to TRBJ2-3; 11 bases line up with TRBD2. The V segment lost 5 bases and the J segment 8 bases; nucleotides outside the gene matches: 9. CDR1 is GTSNPN and CDR2 is SVGIG in the germline V gene (reference sequence). This CDR3 is 14 amino acids long. The CDR3: CAWELAGVDGTQYF. The DNA of the CDR3 is TGTGCCTGGGAACTAGCGGGGGTAGACGGTACGCAGTATTTT.

The chain couples TRBV11-2 to TRBJ2-1; D uncertain. This CDR3 has 13 residues. The germline V gene encodes CDR1 SGHAT and CDR2 FQNNGV. Trimming removed 1 base at V and 5 bases at J, with 6 bases between. The CDR3: CASSLGHNNEQFF. The CDR3 DNA reads TGTGCCAGCAGCTTAGGTCACAACAATGAGCAGTTCTTC.

The CDR3 is CASTSGTGRIQYF. CDR3 bases: TGTGCCAGCACCTCTGGGACAGGAAGAATTCAGTACTTC. The chain has TRBV5-5 and TRBJ2-4, with 8 bases fitting TRBD1. J lost 10 bases, V lost 6 bases, and 9 bases had no gene match. Germline CDR1 reads SGHKS; CDR2 reads YYEKEE (reference sequence). This CDR3 is built from 13 residues.

This chain uses TRBV5-6 with TRBJ1-1; D gene ambiguous. The CDR3 sequence is 11 residues long. Germline CDR1 SGHDT, CDR2 YYEEEE. Trimming removed 2 bases from V and 3 bases from J, with 2 bases in between. Written as DNA, the CDR3 is TGTGCCAGCAGCTTAGACACTGAAGCTTTCTTT. It yields the protein CASSLDTEAFF.

The chain is built from TRBV7-3 and TRBJ2-1, with 10 bases fitting TRBD2. CDR3 length: 15 residues. Germline CDR1 is SGHTA and CDR2 is FQGTGA. V shed 3 bases, J shed 5 bases, and the junction held 4 bases outside the gene matches. Written as DNA, the CDR3 is TGTGCCAGCAGCTTTAGCGGGGGGACCCACAATGAGCAGTTCTTC. Residues: CASSFSGGTHNEQFF.

This rearrangement joins TRBV11-2 to TRBJ2-2; no definite D call. This CDR3 is built from 11 residues. V lost 3 bases to trimming and J lost 5 bases, with 1 base between them. The germline V gene encodes CDR1 SGHAT and CDR2 FQNNGV. CDR3 region: CASSFTGELFF. In nucleotides, the CDR3 is TGTGCCAGCAGCTTTACCGGGGAGCTGTTTTTT. Using reference TRBV11-2 and TRBJ2-2 for the parts outside the CDR3, the full variable domain is EAGVAQSPRYKIIEKRQSVAFWCNPISGHATLYWYQQILGQGPKLLIQFQNNGVVDDSQLPKDRFSAERLKGVDSTLKIQPAKLEDSAVYLCASSFTGELFFGEGSRLTVL.

This clone was picked up a small number of times. V is TRBV7-2 and J is TRBJ2-3; D is undetermined. V was trimmed by 2 bases and J by 4 bases, leaving 13 bases between them. The CDR3 length is 15 residues. Per the germline V gene, CDR1 is SGHTA and CDR2 is FQGNSA. The CDR3 here is CASSLNLVRADTQYF. In nucleotides, the CDR3 is TGTGCCAGCAGCTTAAACCTAGTTAGGGCAGATACGCAGTATTTT. The variable domain in full, completed from reference TRBV7-2 and TRBJ2-3, reads GAGVSQSPSNKVTEKGKDVELRCDPISGHTALYWYRQSLGQGLEFLIYFQGNSAPDKSGLPSDRFSAERTGGSVSTLTIQRTQQEDSAVYLCASSLNLVRADTQYFGPGTRLTVL.

The CDR3 coding sequence is TGTGCCTGGGCGGAGGCAGGTAATCAGCCCCAGCATTTT. It is translated as CAWAEAGNQPQHF. V and J are TRBV30 and TRBJ1-5; no firm D call. V was shortened by 5 bases and J by 4 bases, with 12 bases between the two germline ends. This CDR3 spans 13 amino acids. CDR1 GTSNPN and CDR2 SVGIG come from the germline V gene (reference sequence).

This clone has a count of ten or more. The rearrangement joins TRBV19 to TRBJ2-3; 11 nucleotides match TRBD2. The germline gives CDR1 LNHDA, CDR2 SQIVND (reference sequence). This CDR3 contains 15 residues. J was trimmed by 2 bases and V by 10 bases; bases with no gene match: 8. CDR3 sequence: CATTTSGANTDTQYF. The DNA of the CDR3 is TGTGCCACTACGACTAGCGGGGCCAACACAGATACGCAGTATTTT.

The V gene is TRBV5-1, the J gene TRBJ1-6; D is unresolved. This CDR3 has 16 residues. The germline CDR1 and CDR2 sequences are SGHRS and YFSETQ. Trimming took 0 bases from V and 0 from J, leaving 7 bases between them. The CDR3 here is CASSLDGSSYNSPLHF. The CDR3 coding sequence is TGCGCCAGCAGCTTGGACGGGAGCTCCTATAATTCACCCCTCCACTTT. The whole variable domain, filled in from reference TRBV5-1 and TRBJ1-6, reads KAGVTQTPRYLIKTRGQQVTLSCSPISGHRSVSWYQQTPGQGLQFLFEYFSETQRNKGNFPGRFSGRQFSNSRSEMNVSTLELGDSALYLCASSLDGSSYNSPLHFGNGTRLTVT.

The gene calls are TRBV2 and TRBJ2-5; D perhaps matches TRBD1 (6 bases). V was clipped by 7 bases and J by 4 bases, with 13 bases between them. CDR1 and CDR2 from the germline V gene are SNHLY and FYNNEI. The CDR3 covers 13 residues. CDR3 in DNA: TGTGCCAGCACCAGGACAGCTGGAGAGACCCAGTACTTC. Translated, it gives CASTRTAGETQYF. The complete variable domain, with remaining parts taken from reference TRBV2 and TRBJ2-5, reads EPEVTQTPSHQVTQMGQEVILRCVPISNHLYFYWYRQILGQKVEFLVSFYNNEISEKSEIFDDQFSVERPDGSNFTLKIRSTKLEDSAMYFCASTRTAGETQYFGPGTRLLVL.

Concerning this clone itself: Because the CDR3's place on the DNA is in doubt, the DNA is left out and the CDR3 is given as listed by TCRdb. Other DNA sequences within the sample encode an identical CDR3. The chain couples TRBV21-1 to TRBJ1-1; the D segment call TRBD1 is taken from the table without a DNA check. TRBV21-1 is a known pseudogene. 18 amino acids form the CDR3, both terminal residues included. The CDR3 sequence is CASSKVVGQGAFYTEAFF.

The chain links TRBV19 to TRBJ2-2, with D possibly TRBD2 on 5 matching bases. The CDR3 contains 15 residues. The V and J ends lost 6 bases and 3 bases respectively, with 14 bases between them. The germline CDR1 and CDR2 sequences are LNHDA and SQIVND (reference sequence). The CDR3 sequence is CASRWTPTDTGELFF. The CDR3 region has the DNA TGTGCCAGTAGGTGGACTCCCACGGACACCGGGGAGCTGTTTTTT.

The chain joins TRBV20-1 to TRBJ2-5, with 16 bases lining up with TRBD2. The V gene's germline CDR1 is DFQATT and CDR2 SNEGSKA (reference sequence). The trim removed 3 bases at V and 3 bases at J, leaving 7 bases unmatched. The CDR3 sequence is 17 residues long. CDR3 amino acids: CSASPGLAGGIEETQYF. CDR3 nucleotide sequence: TGCAGTGCTAGTCCGGGACTAGCGGGGGGGATCGAAGAGACCCAGTACTTC.

The V call is TRBV4-1, the J call TRBJ1-3; D is possibly TRBD1 (6 bases). The CDR3 consists of 16 residues. V was clipped by 0 bases and J by 4 bases, with 13 bases between them. Germline V gene lookup returns CDR1 MGHRA and CDR2 YSYEKL. The DNA of the CDR3 is TGCGCCAGCAGCCAAGAAGTCAGGGGTTTCGGAAACACCATATATTTT. Translation gives CASSQEVRGFGNTIYF.

The chain couples TRBV15 to TRBJ1-2, with D possibly being TRBD1 (6 bases). Trimming removed 2 bases from V and 8 bases from J, with 15 bases in between. The CDR3 runs 14 residues. Germline V CDR1 and CDR2: LNHNV, YYDKDF (reference sequence). CDR3: CATSRPGGGFGYTF. The CDR3 DNA reads TGTGCCACCAGCAGACCCGGAGGGGGTTTCGGCTACACCTTC.

V and J are TRBV3-1 (or the pseudogene TRBV3-2) and TRBJ2-1, with unresolved D. Germline CDR1 LGHDT, CDR2 YNNKEL (reference sequence). The CDR3 sequence is 14 residues long. V was shortened by 4 bases and J by 5 bases, with 12 bases between the two germline ends. CDR3 nucleotide sequence: TGTGCCAGCAGCCGCTTCGACAACAACAATGAGCAGTTCTTC. Amino acids: CASSRFDNNNEQFF.

This clone was found many times. The chain has TRBV4-1 and TRBJ1-2; D is perhaps TRBD1 (6 bases). Per germline, CDR1 MGHRA and CDR2 YSYEKL. V shed 2 bases and J shed 3 bases, with 13 bases lying between them. This CDR3 spans 15 amino acids. The CDR3 sequence: CASSQLTGADYGYTF. The CDR3 bases are TGCGCCAGCAGCCAACTTACGGGGGCGGACTATGGCTACACCTTC.

The genes are TRBV25-1 and TRBJ2-1; 11 bases align to TRBD2. V trimming: 5 bases; J trimming: 7 bases; junction bases outside the gene matches: 7. The length of the CDR3 is 15 residues. The germline V gene encodes CDR1 MGHDK and CDR2 SYGVNS. The CDR3 loop reads CASSLLAGVDNEQFF. CDR3 bases: TGTGCCAGCAGTTTACTAGCGGGAGTTGATAATGAGCAGTTCTTC.

The chain combines TRBV25-1 with TRBJ1-5; 8 bases are a match to TRBD1. The CDR3 runs to 14 residues. Germline CDR1 reads MGHDK; CDR2 reads SYGVNS. The trim removed 4 bases at V and 6 bases at J, leaving 5 bases unmatched. CDR3 sequence (DNA): TGTGCCAGCAGTGCAGGACAGGGAACTCAGCCCCAGCATTTT. It codes for CASSAGQGTQPQHF.